These 26 T cell receptor beta chains were sequenced from one sample in a study of Graves' ophthalmopathy and Graves' hyperthyroidism. As the template, RNA transcripts were used to amplify TCR beta CDR3 regions. In the first round, RT-PCR was carried out with HTBI primers, and a multiplex PCR formed the second round. TCRdb reprocessed the multiplex PCR reads with MiXCR, giving one entry per CDR3 protein. The sample yields almost 750,000 distinct CDR3 sequences, 35% to 50% seen once. The sample was peripheral blood. The receptors here all came from an adult man with Graves' ophthalmopathy.

In this sample, this clonotype turned up many times. The chain carries TRBV10-3 and TRBJ1-1; no clear D. CDR3 length equals 15 residues. The germline V gene encodes CDR1 ENHRY and CDR2 SYGVKD. V shed 6 bases and J shed 3 bases, with 17 bases lying between them. CDR3 nucleotides: TGTGCCATCAGCCCTTACGGGTCGGAGGACACTGAAGCTTTCTTT. Protein: CAISPYGSEDTEAFF.

As for this clonotype: A read error may explain this, as a much larger clone is one base away. The chain links TRBV25-1 to TRBJ2-3; the match to TRBD1 covers 7 bases. Germline V gives CDR1 MGHDK, CDR2 SYGVNS. This CDR3 region has 14 residues. The J segment lost 1 base and the V segment lost 4 bases, leaving 2 bases of the junction unmatched. This chain's CDR3 is CASSGDRGTDTQYF. As DNA, the CDR3 is TGTGCCAGCAGTGGCGACAGGGGCACAGATACGCAGTATTTT. The full variable domain, completed using reference TRBV25-1 and TRBJ2-3, is EADIYQTPRYLVIGTGKKITLECSQTMGHDKMYWYQQDPGMELHLIHYSYGVNSTEKGDLSSESTVSRIRTEHFPLTLESARPSHTSQYLCASSGDRGTDTQYFGPGTRLTVL.

The chain is built from TRBV2 and TRBJ1-6, with 8 bases fitting TRBD1. J lost 4 bases, V lost 2 bases, and 4 bases had no gene match. The length of the CDR3 is 16 residues. Germline lookup yields CDR1 SNHLY and CDR2 FYNNEI. The CDR3 loop is CASSEQGARYNSPLHF. CDR3 DNA: TGTGCCAGCAGTGAACAGGGGGCGCGATATAATTCACCCCTCCACTTT.

This clonotype was picked up a small number of times. CDR3 sequence: CSAKGLDPLYEQYF. In DNA form, the CDR3 reads TGCAGTGCGAAAGGACTAGATCCCCTATACGAGCAGTACTTC. The chain has TRBV20-1 and TRBJ2-7, with 7 bases aligning to TRBD2. V lost 6 bases to trimming and J lost 4 bases; unmatched junction nucleotides: 12. Germline CDR1 is DFQATT and CDR2 is SNEGSKA (reference sequence). This CDR3 comprises 14 residues.

Points on this clonotype: A much bigger clone sits one base away, suggesting this may be a read error. V usage is TRBV15 and J usage is TRBJ2-2; the D gene is possibly TRBD1 (5 bases). The V end lost 4 bases, the J end lost 6 bases, and 12 bases lay between the germline ends. CDR1 LNHNV and CDR2 YYDKDF come from the germline V gene (reference sequence). The CDR3 sequence is 14 residues long. The CDR3 region is CATSTLGVPGELFF. The CDR3 DNA reads as TGTGCCACCAGCACATTAGGGGTTCCCGGGGAGCTGTTTTTT.

This clonotype was seen many times. The chain carries TRBV6-1 and TRBJ2-7, with 7 bases identical to TRBD1. The V gene end was trimmed by 3 bases and the J gene end by 0 bases; junction bases not matched to a gene: 11. Germline CDR1 is MNHNS and CDR2 is SASEGT. The CDR3 is 17 residues long. This CDR3 is CASSDGGYRDSSYEQYF. CDR3 DNA: TGTGCCAGCAGTGATGGTGGATACCGGGACAGCTCCTACGAGCAGTACTTC.

This clonotype was observed at least ten times. The chain recombines TRBV7-2 with TRBJ2-6; tentatively, D is TRBD2 (6 bases). The germline V gene encodes CDR1 SGHTA and CDR2 FQGNSA. CDR3 size: 18 residues. Trimming took off 3 bases at V and 0 bases at J, with 15 bases between the two ends. CDR3 residues: CASSLTLAAYSGANVLTF. The CDR3 DNA reads as TGTGCCAGCAGCTTGACACTAGCAGCGTACTCTGGGGCCAACGTCCTGACTTTC.

V is TRBV19 and J is TRBJ1-1; D not certain. The CDR3 is 12 residues long. Trimming left V 6 bases short and J 7 bases short, with 12 bases between. Germline loops: CDR1 LNHDA, CDR2 SQIVND (reference sequence). In DNA form, the CDR3 reads TGTGCCAGTAGAGTTGGACCGTATGAAGCTTTCTTT. Its translation: CASRVGPYEAFF.

The genes are TRBV10-3 and TRBJ1-5, with D perhaps matching TRBD1 (6 bases). This CDR3 region has 17 residues. Trimming shortened V by 0 bases and J by 3 bases, and 15 bases separated the two germline ends. CDR1 and CDR2 (germline): ENHRY, SYGVKD. CDR3 coding DNA: TGTGCCATCAGTGAGTCACGGTCAGGGGCCCCCAATCAGCCCCAGCATTTT. Translation: CAISESRSGAPNQPQHF.

This clonotype was recorded many times. The rearrangement links TRBV10-3 to TRBJ2-7, with 11 bases identical to TRBD1. There are 15 residues in the CDR3. After removal of 0 bases from V and 3 bases from J, the junction contained 1 base not matched to a gene. Germline V gene lookup returns CDR1 ENHRY and CDR2 SYGVKD. CDR3 protein: CAISESGTGGYEQYF. The CDR3 DNA is TGTGCCATCAGTGAGTCGGGGACAGGGGGCTACGAGCAGTACTTC.

This rearrangement joins TRBV3-1 to TRBJ2-5; D call uncertain. Germline V gives CDR1 LGHDT, CDR2 YNNKEL (reference sequence). The CDR3 is 13 amino acids. The ends were cut back, 6 bases at V and 2 bases at J, with 10 bases in the middle. The CDR3 region is CASRLQTQETQYF. CDR3 DNA sequence: TGTGCCAGCAGGTTACAAACTCAAGAGACCCAGTACTTC.

Concerning this clonotype itself: A much bigger clone sits one base away, suggesting this may be a read error. This chain uses TRBV5-1 with TRBJ2-5; TRBD2 matches at 10 bases. CDR1 and CDR2 from the germline V gene are SGHRS and YFSETQ. The CDR3 extends over 13 amino acids. The CDR3 region is CASWTSGQETQCF. CDR3 nucleotides: TGCGCCAGCTGGACTAGCGGACAAGAGACCCAGTGCTTC.

The rearrangement uses TRBV14 and TRBJ1-4; D call uncertain. V was trimmed by 0 bases and J by 4 bases, leaving 9 bases between them. The germline gives CDR1 SGHDN, CDR2 FVKESK. CDR3 length: 15 residues. For the CDR3, the DNA is TGTGCCAGCAGCCAAGATCTTCGGAGTAATGAAAAACTGTTTTTT. Encoded protein: CASSQDLRSNEKLFF.

CDR3 nucleotide sequence: TGTGCCAGCAGTCGTAAGGGGACAGGAAGGATATACGAGCAGTACTTC. Translating gives CASSRKGTGRIYEQYF. The chain links TRBV2 to TRBJ2-7, with 8 bases fitting TRBD1. J gave up 4 bases and V 5 bases, and 13 bases lay outside the gene matches. The CDR3 contains 16 residues. Germline V gene lookup returns CDR1 SNHLY and CDR2 FYNNEI. Variable domain in full (rest from reference TRBV2 and TRBJ2-7): EPEVTQTPSHQVTQMGQEVILRCVPISNHLYFYWYRQILGQKVEFLVSFYNNEISEKSEIFDDQFSVERPDGSNFTLKIRSTKLEDSAMYFCASSRKGTGRIYEQYFGPGTRLTVT.

The sample holds many counts of this clonotype. The rearrangement uses TRBV25-1 and TRBJ2-6, with D unclear. The ends were cut back, 2 bases at V and 4 bases at J, with 0 bases in the middle. Looked up from germline, CDR1 is MGHDK and CDR2 is SYGVNS. This CDR3 is built from 12 residues. CDR3 loop: CASSEGANVLTF. In nucleotides, the CDR3 is TGTGCCAGCAGTGAAGGGGCCAACGTCCTGACTTTC.

This clonotype was observed many times. This chain connects TRBV2 to TRBJ1-5; D gene ambiguous. CDR3 size: 13 residues. Per the germline V gene, CDR1 is SNHLY and CDR2 is FYNNEI. V lost 7 bases to trimming and J lost 5 bases, with 12 bases between them. The CDR3 coding sequence is TGTGCCAGCAATGGAGAGACCGATCAGCCCCAGCATTTT. Amino acid sequence: CASNGETDQPQHF.

The sample holds one count of this clonotype. Given the absence of the conserved phenylalanine or tryptophan at the CDR3 end, a read error is likely. The rearrangement links TRBV7-8 to TRBJ1-2, with D maybe TRBD1 (6 bases). The CDR3 loop spans 13 amino acids. The germline V gene encodes CDR1 SGHVS and CDR2 FQNEAQ. V dropped 5 bases and J dropped 4 bases, with 11 bases sitting between them. The DNA of the CDR3 is TGTGCCAGCAGCCAAGACAGGATCTATGGCTACACCCTC. Translated, it gives CASSQDRIYGYTL.

This clonotype was counted many times. V usage is TRBV15 and J usage is TRBJ1-5; unclear D gene. The CDR3 covers 14 residues. CDR1 is LNHNV, CDR2 YYDKDF, per germline (reference sequence). Trimming shortened V by 0 bases and J by 5 bases, and 8 bases separated the two germline ends. Here the CDR3 reads CATSRDFGDQPQHF. Here the CDR3 DNA reads TGTGCCACCAGCAGAGATTTCGGCGATCAGCCCCAGCATTTT.

This clonotype was seen ten or more times. This chain links TRBV5-4 with TRBJ2-5; no reliable D call. This CDR3 comprises 12 residues. The V and J ends lost 4 bases and 7 bases respectively, with 11 bases between them. CDR1 and CDR2 (germline): SGHNT, YYREEE (reference sequence). CDR3 residues: CASSEDLGTQYF. Written as DNA, the CDR3 is TGTGCCAGCAGCGAGGACCTTGGGACCCAGTACTTC.

The CDR3 protein is CASSLTSQEQITSYEQYF. The CDR3, as DNA: TGTGCCAGCAGTTTGACTAGCCAGGAACAAATAACCTCCTACGAGCAGTACTTC. The chain couples TRBV12-3 or TRBV12-4 to TRBJ2-7; 7 bases line up with TRBD2. J lost 0 bases, V lost 3 bases, and 14 bases had no gene match. The CDR3 length is 18 residues.

This clonotype appeared many times. This sequence joins TRBV9 and TRBJ1-2; 10 nucleotides align to TRBD1. V shed 4 bases, J shed 7 bases, and the junction held 7 bases outside the gene matches. The CDR3 loop spans 14 amino acids. Germline values: CDR1 SGDLS, CDR2 YYNGEE. Written as DNA, the CDR3 is TGTGCCAGCAGCCCGACAGGGGGCCAGGGTGGCTACACCTTC. As protein: CASSPTGGQGGYTF.

In this sample, this clonotype turned up many times. J is TRBJ1-6 and V is TRBV29-1; D gene uncertain. Germline CDR1 is SQVTM and CDR2 is ANQGSEA. Trimming shortened V by 1 base and J by 9 bases, and 10 bases separated the two germline ends. CDR3 length: 13 amino acids. CDR3 coding DNA: TGCAGCGTTGAAGTCAGGCGGAGTTCACCCCTCCACTTT. The encoded protein is CSVEVRRSSPLHF.

This clonotype showed up just once. The chain joins TRBV9 to TRBJ2-7, with D tentatively TRBD2 (5 bases). V lost 6 bases to trimming and J lost 0 bases, with 13 bases between them. This CDR3 comprises 14 residues. CDR1 and CDR2 from the germline V gene are SGDLS and YYNGEE. The CDR3 bases are TGTGCCAGCATCAGGACTGCAAGCTCCTACGAGCAGTACTTC. This encodes CASIRTASSYEQYF.

Comments on this clonotype: Given the absence of the conserved phenylalanine or tryptophan at the CDR3 end, a read error is likely. The V gene is TRBV15, the J gene TRBJ1-2; 10 bases match TRBD1. The CDR3 sequence is 15 residues long. The germline V gene has CDR1 LNHNV and CDR2 YYDKDF (reference sequence). V gave up 3 bases and J gave up 4 bases; unmatched junction bases: 5. CDR3 DNA sequence: TGTGCCACCAGCAGCCGGGACAGGGGCTCCTATGGCTACACCTCC. Protein sequence: CATSSRDRGSYGYTS.

The J gene is TRBJ2-7, the V gene TRBV2, with D hard to call. The CDR3 has 13 residues. The V gene lost 5 bases and the J gene lost 2 bases, with 10 bases spanning the gap. CDR1 SNHLY and CDR2 FYNNEI come from the germline V gene. The chain's CDR3 is CASSLSQAYEQYF. The DNA for the CDR3 is TGTGCCAGCAGTTTATCCCAAGCCTACGAGCAGTACTTC. The full variable domain, rest sourced from reference TRBV2 and TRBJ2-7, is EPEVTQTPSHQVTQMGQEVILRCVPISNHLYFYWYRQILGQKVEFLVSFYNNEISEKSEIFDDQFSVERPDGSNFTLKIRSTKLEDSAMYFCASSLSQAYEQYFGPGTRLTVT.

J is TRBJ1-5 and V is TRBV6-1; 9 bases align to TRBD1. The V and J ends lost 2 bases and 5 bases, in that order; junction bases with no gene match: 4. The germline V gene has CDR1 MNHNS and CDR2 SASEGT. CDR3 length: 15 residues. Here the CDR3 DNA reads TGTGCCAGCAGTGAAACACAGGGGGCTTATCAGCCCCAGCATTTT. As protein: CASSETQGAYQPQHF.